A single T cell receptor (beta chain) is shown here with its context. Source study methods: The assay estimated nucleated cells by amplifying reference gene primers. Some clones are missing from TCRdb's copy, which holds only in-frame ones; the method was immunoSEQ multiplex PCR. V, J and clone size are taken as reported in that table, and D and trimming were inferred from the DNA itself. This sample has about 220,000 clones, with more than 75% found just once. The ends were cut back, 1 base at V and 5 bases at J, with 14 bases in the middle. CDR1 and CDR2 (germline): LGHDT, YNNKEL (reference sequence). This CDR3 contains 15 residues. These data are taken from a study of blood T cell repertoires in COVID-19. Study as a whole: Donors in the United States, Italy and Spain gave samples during acute or convalescent COVID-19. Nucleic acid was either cDNA or gDNA, and it came from T cells, B-cell-depleted T cells, or PBMCs.

The receptor was isolated from a man aged 45-60 years who had recovered from COVID-19. The sequenced material came from peripheral blood. The J gene is TRBJ1-1, the V gene TRBV3-1 (or the pseudogene TRBV3-2); maybe TRBD1 (5 bases). As DNA, the CDR3 is TGTGCCAGCAGCCAAGGTCTATGGGGGGAGACTGAAGCTTTCTTT. Protein: CASSQGLWGETEAFF.